What follows are 18 T cell receptor beta chains derived from one specimen sequenced in a study of lymphopenia after photon versus proton radiotherapy. Produced via immunoSEQ multiplex PCR; TCRdb's table is partial and in-frame only. The data show some 42,000 clones, about 85% seen once. The sequencing here drew on peripheral blood, taken from a patient treated with proton-based radiotherapy. These receptors all come from an older woman with pancreatic cancer.

The chain couples TRBV7-9 to TRBJ2-1, with 13 bases fitting TRBD2. This CDR3 is built from 19 residues. Germline CDR1 reads SEHNR; CDR2 reads FQNEAQ (reference sequence). Germline trimming cut 4 bases from V and 0 bases from J; bases unmatched to any gene: 9. The CDR3 sequence: CASSSTGTSGTSSYNEQFF. CDR3 nucleotide sequence: TGTGCCAGCAGCTCCACCGGGACTAGCGGGACGAGCTCCTACAATGAGCAGTTCTTC.

The chain employs TRBV19 and TRBJ2-3; no definite D call. The CDR3 consists of 12 residues. CDR1 and CDR2 (germline): LNHDA, SQIVND (reference sequence). V gave up 4 bases and J gave up 0 bases, with 2 bases separating them. The CDR3 spells CASSTSTDTQYF. In DNA form, the CDR3 reads TGTGCCAGTAGTACCAGCACAGATACGCAGTATTTT.

The chain links TRBV29-1 to TRBJ2-7; D is possibly TRBD1 (6 bases). Trimming cost V 6 bases and J 2 bases, with 14 bases left between them. Germline lookup yields CDR1 SQVTM and CDR2 ANQGSEA. The CDR3 consists of 13 residues. CDR3 residues: CSVPGDGTYEQYF. The CDR3 DNA reads TGCAGCGTCCCAGGGGACGGTACCTACGAGCAGTACTTC.

The chain employs TRBV6-6 and TRBJ1-1, with a possible D match to TRBD1 (5 bases). CDR1 is MNHNY, CDR2 SVGAGI, per germline (reference sequence). The CDR3 extends over 16 amino acids. V was shortened by 2 bases and J by 0 bases, with 13 bases between the two germline ends. CDR3 region: CASSYTEGMMNTEAFF. DNA for the CDR3: TGTGCCAGCAGTTACACGGAGGGGATGATGAACACTGAAGCTTTCTTT.

The chain is built from TRBV28 and TRBJ2-5; 13 bases fit TRBD2. The CDR3 totals 15 residues. Germline-derived CDR1 and CDR2 are MDHEN and SYDVKM. The V segment lost 6 bases and the J segment 5 bases; nucleotides outside the gene matches: 6. This CDR3 is CASSTSGRAGETQYF. For the CDR3, the DNA is TGTGCCAGCAGCACTAGCGGGAGGGCCGGGGAGACCCAGTACTTC. Supplemented by reference TRBV28 and TRBJ2-5, the full variable domain reads DVKVTQSSRYLVKRTGEKVFLECVQDMDHENMFWYRQDPGLGLRLIYFSYDVKMKEKGDIPEGYSVSREKKERFSLILESASTNQTSMYLCASSTSGRAGETQYFGPGTRLLVL.

This clone is a singleton in its sample. The chain employs TRBV5-1 and TRBJ2-3; D unclear. The CDR3 is 12 residues long. Germline V gives CDR1 SGHRS, CDR2 YFSETQ. Trimming shortened V by 7 bases and J by 7 bases, and 13 bases separated the two germline ends. CDR3 in amino acids: CASHEGSNTQYF. The CDR3 region has the DNA TGCGCCAGCCATGAAGGGTCAAATACGCAGTATTTT.

The chain uses TRBV14 and TRBJ2-1, with TRBD2 as a possible D gene (5 bases). The CDR3 is 17 amino acids. The V gene lost 1 base and the J gene lost 5 bases, with 18 bases spanning the gap. Germline V gene lookup returns CDR1 SGHDN and CDR2 FVKESK. CDR3 amino acids: CASSQVSGLGEHNEQFF. In DNA, the CDR3 is TGTGCCAGCAGCCAAGTATCGGGTCTTGGGGAGCACAATGAGCAGTTCTTC.

The chain combines TRBV4-2 with TRBJ2-1, with TRBD2 matching 9 bases. Unmatched junction bases numbered 9, after V lost 3 bases and J lost 9 bases. CDR1 is LGHNA and CDR2 is YNFKEQ in the germline V gene. This CDR3 has 15 residues. DNA of the CDR3: TGTGCCAGCAGCCAGGGGACCCTAGCGGGAAGTGAGCAGTTCTTC. Translated: CASSQGTLAGSEQFF.

This clone was counted only a few times. This chain uses TRBV12-5 with TRBJ1-2; unclear D gene. Germline lookup yields CDR1 LGHNT and CDR2 FRNRAP. The CDR3 consists of 17 residues. With 1 base removed from V and 4 bases from J, the gap between germline ends came to 19 bases. CDR3 bases: TGTGCTAGTGGTTTGGCTAGAGGAGCAACCGTCCCCTATGGCTACACCTTC. It encodes CASGLARGATVPYGYTF.

The gene calls are TRBV7-8 and TRBJ1-5; 8 bases are shared with TRBD1. The CDR3 contains 17 residues. Trimming removed 0 bases from V and 3 bases from J; junction bases left unmatched: 7. Germline CDR1 is SGHVS and CDR2 is FQNEAQ. CDR3 residues: CASSLARTGLFNQPQHF. Written as DNA, the CDR3 is TGTGCCAGCAGCTTAGCTCGGACAGGGCTTTTCAATCAGCCCCAGCATTTT.

V gene TRBV11-2 combines with J gene TRBJ1-5; D might be TRBD1 (6 bases). The CDR3 has 13 residues. In germline, CDR1 is SGHAT, CDR2 FQNNGV. V gave up 3 bases and J gave up 5 bases, with 8 bases separating them. The CDR3 region is CASSLEGDQPQHF. CDR3 bases: TGTGCCAGCAGCTTGGAGGGGGATCAGCCCCAGCATTTT.

This clone has a handful of counts. The chain couples TRBV10-3 to TRBJ2-1, with TRBD2 matching 11 bases. The CDR3 runs 14 residues. Germline V gene lookup returns CDR1 ENHRY and CDR2 SYGVKD. V lost 6 bases and J lost 5; bases outside the gene matches: 3. DNA of the CDR3: TGTGCCATCAGGGGGACTAGCGGTAACAATGAGCAGTTCTTC. It codes for CAIRGTSGNNEQFF.

This clone occurred once. This chain joins TRBV7-2 and TRBJ1-1, with D maybe TRBD1 (5 bases). This CDR3 region has 15 residues. The V end lost 1 base, the J end lost 6 bases, and 15 bases lay between the germline ends. The germline gives CDR1 SGHTA, CDR2 FQGNSA. CDR3 DNA sequence: TGTGCCAGCAGCTTAGATGGCAGGGTAAGGGCTGAAGCTTTCTTT. As protein: CASSLDGRVRAEAFF.

This sequence joins TRBV21-1 and TRBJ2-2. TRBV21-1 is marked as a pseudogene. The CDR3 loop spans 17 amino acids. The CDR3 spells CASIFTQPLPNTGELFF. The CDR3 bases are TGTGCCAGCATTTTCACCCAACCGCTCCCAAACACCGGGGAGCTGTTTTTT.

The V and J genes are TRBV15 and TRBJ1-4; no definite D call. The CDR3 has 14 amino acids. Germline lookup yields CDR1 LNHNV and CDR2 YYDKDF (reference sequence). With 6 bases removed from V and 9 bases from J, the gap between germline ends came to 17 bases. The CDR3 loop reads CATREGAFPQKLFF. The CDR3 coding sequence is TGTGCCACCAGAGAAGGAGCCTTTCCACAAAAACTGTTTTTT.

The chain links TRBV19 to TRBJ2-7; 8 nucleotides line up with TRBD1. CDR1 is LNHDA and CDR2 is SQIVND in the germline V gene (reference sequence). This CDR3 spans 14 amino acids. V lost 6 bases and J lost 2; bases outside the gene matches: 6. The CDR3 DNA reads TGTGCCAGTAGCGGACAGGGAACCCCCTACGAGCAGTACTTC. Translation: CASSGQGTPYEQYF.

The chain uses TRBV5-4 and TRBJ1-3; D is unresolved. Germline CDR1 reads SGHNT; CDR2 reads YYREEE (reference sequence). The germline V and J ends were trimmed by 4 bases and 4 bases, with 18 bases remaining between them. The CDR3 runs 16 residues. The CDR3 sequence is CASSPLPPGAGNTIYF. CDR3 bases: TGTGCCAGCAGCCCCCTTCCTCCGGGAGCCGGAAACACCATATATTTT.

The chain employs TRBV18 and TRBJ2-2, with 9 bases identical to TRBD2. Germline V gene lookup returns CDR1 KGHSH and CDR2 LQKENI. The CDR3 length is 17 residues. V gave up 5 bases and J gave up 1 base; unmatched junction bases: 8. This CDR3 is CASSDISGRLNTGELFF. CDR3 bases: TGTGCCAGCTCAGACATCAGCGGGAGGTTGAACACCGGGGAGCTGTTTTTT.